Shown below are 20 T cell receptor beta chains from a single sample sequenced in a study of OX40 agonist ivuxolimab in advanced cancers. Produced via immunoSEQ multiplex PCR; TCRdb's table is partial and in-frame only. The sample includes tens of thousands of clones, 90% of them seen just once. The source was CD4+ or CD8+ T cells sorted from blood, collected in a trial of the OX40 agonist ivuxolimab. Receptor source: an adult with an advanced solid tumor such as melanoma, head and neck, liver or kidney cancer.

The chain combines TRBV6-1 with TRBJ1-5; D unclear. The CDR3 is made up of 13 amino acids. V shed 1 base and J shed 4 bases, with 5 bases lying between them. Germline CDR1 and CDR2: MNHNS and SASEGT. CDR3 in DNA: TGTGCCAGCAGTGAAGTGTTGAATCAGCCCCAGCATTTT. This gives the protein CASSEVLNQPQHF.

The chain combines TRBV13 with TRBJ1-4; D possibly corresponds to TRBD1 (5 bases). Trimming removed 6 bases from V and 8 bases from J, with 16 bases in between. The V gene's germline CDR1 is PRHDT and CDR2 FYEKMQ (reference sequence). This CDR3 comprises 14 residues. CDR3 amino acids: CASRPIGEGEKLFF. The DNA for the CDR3 is TGTGCCAGCAGGCCAATAGGGGAGGGAGAAAAACTGTTTTTT.

This clone has just a few counts. CDR3 loop: CASSWGQGAKTQYF. CDR3 bases: TGTGCCAGCAGCTGGGGACAGGGGGCGAAGACCCAGTACTTC. The genes are TRBV13 and TRBJ2-5; 12 nucleotides align to TRBD1. CDR1 and CDR2 from the germline V gene are PRHDT and FYEKMQ (reference sequence). The CDR3 consists of 14 residues. V gave up 4 bases and J gave up 6 bases; unmatched junction bases: 3.

This sequence joins TRBV15 and TRBJ2-7; D ambiguous. V was trimmed by 0 bases and J by 1 base, leaving 13 bases between them. Germline values: CDR1 LNHNV, CDR2 YYDKDF (reference sequence). This CDR3 is built from 16 residues. The CDR3 protein is CATSRDPMSASYEQYF. CDR3 nucleotide sequence: TGTGCCACCAGCAGAGATCCGATGTCGGCGTCCTACGAGCAGTACTTC.

The rearrangement joins TRBV30 to TRBJ1-4; D remains unclear. Trimming removed 0 bases from V and 5 bases from J, with 10 bases in between. The CDR3 is 14 residues long. Germline V gene sequence: CDR1 GTSNPN, CDR2 SVGIG (reference sequence). CDR3 nucleotides: TGTGCCTGGAGTGTACGTCGGATAAATGAAAAACTGTTTTTT. As protein: CAWSVRRINEKLFF.

V is TRBV11-2 and J is TRBJ2-2; 8 bases map to TRBD2. Trimming cost V 5 bases and J 1 base; bases outside gene matches: 6. The CDR3 runs to 16 residues. Germline CDR1 reads SGHAT; CDR2 reads FQNNGV. CDR3 sequence reads: CASSLRAGENTGELFF. The CDR3 DNA follows: TGTGCCAGCAGCCTCCGAGCGGGAGAGAACACCGGGGAGCTGTTTTTT.

The gene calls are TRBV9 and TRBJ2-1; D not certain. V lost 0 bases and J 0 bases, leaving 4 bases between the germline ends. The CDR3 contains 14 residues. Germline V gene sequence: CDR1 SGDLS, CDR2 YYNGEE. CDR3 nucleotide sequence: TGTGCCAGCAGCGTAGGGGTCTCCTACAATGAGCAGTTCTTC. Translated, it gives CASSVGVSYNEQFF.

Only one count was recorded for this clone. The chain joins TRBV9 to TRBJ2-3; D is unclear. CDR1 is SGDLS and CDR2 is YYNGEE in the germline V gene. V gave up 4 bases and J gave up 2 bases, with 11 bases separating them. The CDR3 runs 14 residues. CDR3 sequence (DNA): TGTGCCAGCAGCATCCTCATGACCACAGATACGCAGTATTTT. Its translation is CASSILMTTDTQYF.

The chain carries TRBV4-1 and TRBJ2-1; 7 bases map to TRBD2. This CDR3 has 17 amino acids. Germline-derived CDR1 and CDR2 are MGHRA and YSYEKL. The V and J ends lost 0 bases and 8 bases, in that order; junction bases with no gene match: 13. DNA of the CDR3: TGCGCCAGCAGCCAAGATGAGGGCGGGATGGGGAGGGATGAGCAGTTCTTC. Protein: CASSQDEGGMGRDEQFF.

CDR3 protein: CASSAGTGLIYEQYF. DNA for the CDR3: TGTGCCAGCAGCGCGGGGACAGGCCTTATCTACGAGCAGTACTTC. This chain links TRBV9 with TRBJ2-7, with TRBD1 matching 8 bases. Germline CDR1 SGDLS, CDR2 YYNGEE. The CDR3 consists of 15 residues. Trimming cost V 3 bases and J 3 bases; bases outside gene matches: 8. Variable domain in full (rest from reference TRBV9 and TRBJ2-7): DSGVTQTPKHLITATGQRVTLRCSPRSGDLSVYWYQQSLDQGLQFLIQYYNGEERAKGNILERFSAQQFPDLHSELNLSSLELGDSALYFCASSAGTGLIYEQYFGPGTRLTVT.

Notes on this clone: Other DNA sequences from this sample encode an identical CDR3 as well. This rearrangement joins TRBV7-6 to TRBJ2-1; TRBD2 agrees at 10 bases. This CDR3 comprises 14 residues. Per the germline V gene, CDR1 is SGHVS and CDR2 is FNYEAQ. V shed 5 bases, J shed 5 bases, and the junction held 3 bases outside the gene matches. The CDR3 is CASSRGLADNEQFF. The CDR3 DNA is TGTGCCAGCAGCCGAGGACTAGCGGACAATGAGCAGTTCTTC.

The chain combines TRBV10-2 with TRBJ2-7, with TRBD1 matching 7 bases. This CDR3 contains 14 residues. Trimming took 5 bases from V and 6 from J; bases not matched to a gene: 10. Germline values: CDR1 WSHSY, CDR2 SAAADI. The CDR3 nucleotides are TGCGCCAGCAGTTTACAGGACAGGTCATCCGAGCAGTACTTC. It is translated as CASSLQDRSSEQYF.

The chain uses TRBV25-1 and TRBJ1-6, with 7 bases that match TRBD1. V shed 6 bases, J shed 8 bases, and the junction held 7 bases outside the gene matches. The CDR3 sequence is 14 residues long. From germline, CDR1 is MGHDK and CDR2 SYGVNS. The CDR3 is CASSEGTAYSPLHF. Written as DNA, the CDR3 is TGTGCCAGCAGCGAGGGGACAGCTTATTCACCCCTCCACTTT.

The rearrangement links TRBV7-2 to TRBJ1-1, with TRBD1 as a possible D gene (6 bases). Germline V gives CDR1 SGHTA, CDR2 FQGNSA. Trimming removed 5 bases from V and 7 bases from J, with 20 bases in between. The CDR3 spans 15 residues. In DNA, the CDR3 is TGTGCCAGCAGCCCAGTCCAACCGGGACAAGGTGAAGCTTTCTTT. It encodes CASSPVQPGQGEAFF.

The chain has TRBV7-2 and TRBJ2-5; D ambiguous. The V end lost 5 bases, the J end lost 4 bases, and 5 bases lay between the germline ends. The CDR3 consists of 11 residues. Germline CDR1 reads SGHTA; CDR2 reads FQGNSA. CDR3 amino acids: CASSPGETQYF. The CDR3 DNA reads as TGTGCCAGCAGCCCGGGAGAGACCCAGTACTTC.

The count of this clone is one. The chain has TRBV7-2 and TRBJ2-7, with 10 bases matching TRBD1. This CDR3 has 15 amino acids. Germline CDR1 SGHTA, CDR2 FQGNSA. V gave up 1 base and J gave up 3 bases; unmatched junction bases: 3. The CDR3 sequence is CASSLVGTGDYEQYF. CDR3 DNA sequence: TGTGCCAGCAGCTTAGTAGGGACAGGGGACTACGAGCAGTACTTC.

The DNA for the CDR3 is TGTGCCTCCAACCAACTAGCGGGAGCCAGCTCCTACAATGAGCAGTTCTTC. Protein sequence: CASNQLAGASSYNEQFF. V usage is TRBV19 and J usage is TRBJ2-1; TRBD2 matches 11 bases. Germline V CDR1 and CDR2: LNHDA, SQIVND (reference sequence). The trim removed 11 bases at V and 0 bases at J, leaving 12 bases unmatched. The CDR3 is made up of 17 amino acids. Full variable domain (remainder filled in from reference TRBV19 and TRBJ2-1): DGGITQSPKYLFRKEGQNVTLSCEQNLNHDAMYWYRQDPGQGLRLIYYSQIVNDFQKGDIAEGYSVSREKKESFPLTVTSAQKNPTAFYLCASNQLAGASSYNEQFFGPGTRLTVL.

The CDR3 bases are TGTGCCAGCAGTTTCCTAGATGGCTACACCTTC. It encodes CASSFLDGYTF. The chain couples TRBV28 to TRBJ1-2; no definite D call. The germline V gene encodes CDR1 MDHEN and CDR2 SYDVKM. Trimming took 3 bases from V and 6 from J, leaving 5 bases between them. The CDR3 runs to 11 residues.

The rearrangement links TRBV4-1 to TRBJ2-2, with TRBD2 matching over 8 bases. The trim removed 4 bases at V and 6 bases at J, leaving 7 bases unmatched. This CDR3 comprises 15 residues. Germline-derived CDR1 and CDR2 are MGHRA and YSYEKL. DNA for the CDR3: TGCGCCAGCAGCCCAGCGGGACTAGGGTCCGGGGAGCTGTTTTTT. Translation gives CASSPAGLGSGELFF.

This chain uses TRBV11-2 with TRBJ2-1; D gene unclear. Trimming left V 1 base short and J 0 bases short, with 10 bases between. Germline V gene sequence: CDR1 SGHAT, CDR2 FQNNGV. The CDR3 totals 16 residues. CDR3 DNA: TGTGCCAGCAGCTTAGCTCTTCCGAGCTCCTACAATGAGCAGTTCTTC. It translates to CASSLALPSSYNEQFF.